The 18 T cell receptor beta chains presented below share a single source sample, sequenced in a study of T cells in Graves' hyperthyroidism and ophthalmopathy. Amplified TCR beta CDR3 regions came from RNA transcripts. The study used the HTBI primer set for a first-round RT-PCR of the TCR CDR3. In TCRdb, the multiplex PCR reads were re-called with MiXCR into one record per CDR3 protein. Of under 750,000 distinct CDR3 sequences listed, around 20% were seen once; the top ten hold 16%. The sample consisted of blood. Every receptor here comes from a woman between 50 and 59 years old with Graves' hyperthyroidism that later progressed to Graves' ophthalmopathy.

As to this clonotype: A clone one base away is much larger, so this may be a read error. The V call is TRBV3-1, the J call TRBJ2-5; TRBD2 is a possible D gene (6 bases). Germline V gene data show CDR1 as LGHDT and CDR2 as YNNKEL (reference sequence). The CDR3 contains 12 residues. Written as DNA, the CDR3 is TGTGCCAGCAGCCTTGGGACTGAGACCCAGCACTTC. Translated: CASSLGTETQHF.

The chain recombines TRBV6-1 with TRBJ2-1, with D possibly TRBD2 on 6 matching bases. V was cut by 6 bases and J by 3 bases, with 15 bases left in between. Per germline, CDR1 MNHNS and CDR2 SASEGT. There are 15 residues in the CDR3. CDR3 sequence (DNA): TGTGCCAGCAGGGGAGTGGAGGGATTCTACAATGAGCAGTTCTTC. It yields the protein CASRGVEGFYNEQFF.

This clonotype was seen only a few times. The chain recombines TRBV20-1 with TRBJ2-2, with TRBD1 identical over 7 bases. The CDR3 is 13 amino acids. With 5 bases clipped from V and 5 bases from J, the junction kept 5 bases outside the gene matches. The V gene's germline CDR1 is DFQATT and CDR2 SNEGSKA (reference sequence). The CDR3 sequence: CSAQTGFTGELFF. The CDR3 coding sequence is TGCAGTGCTCAGACAGGGTTTACCGGGGAGCTGTTTTTT.

The chain recombines TRBV19 with TRBJ1-5, with D hard to call. This CDR3 comprises 15 residues. The V gene lost 8 bases and the J gene lost 5 bases, with 19 bases spanning the gap. CDR1 and CDR2 (germline): LNHDA, SQIVND (reference sequence). DNA for the CDR3: TGTGCCAGTTCGCCCTGGGATGTGCAATATCAGCCCCAGCATTTT. It codes for CASSPWDVQYQPQHF.

A remark on this clonotype: In this CDR3 the conserved last residue, phenylalanine or tryptophan, is missing, so a read error is likely. J is TRBJ2-1 and V is TRBV6-1; D is perhaps TRBD1 or TRBD2 (6 bases each). V was trimmed by 2 bases and J by 1 base, leaving 12 bases between them. Germline V gene sequence: CDR1 MNHNS, CDR2 SASEGT. The CDR3 is 16 amino acids. CDR3 sequence reads: CASSENPGASYNEQFS. DNA of the CDR3: TGTGCCAGCAGTGAAAATCCGGGGGCATCCTACAATGAGCAGTTCTCC.

This chain connects TRBV6-1 to TRBJ2-5; D is possibly TRBD2 (6 bases). Germline CDR1 and CDR2: MNHNS and SASEGT. V lost 6 bases and J 4 bases, leaving 15 bases between the germline ends. The CDR3 consists of 14 residues. CDR3 DNA sequence: TGTGCCAGCAGGGGGATAGGGGAGGTAGAGACCCAGTACTTC. It encodes CASRGIGEVETQYF.

The chain couples TRBV5-5 to TRBJ2-6; TRBD2 might be the D (6 bases). From germline, CDR1 is SGHKS and CDR2 YYEKEE (reference sequence). This CDR3 has 18 amino acids. V lost 2 bases, J lost 0 bases, and 15 bases lay in between. The CDR3 reads CASSFLNGGLSGANVLTF. CDR3 in DNA: TGTGCCAGCAGCTTTTTGAACGGGGGTCTCTCTGGGGCCAACGTCCTGACTTTC.

This chain uses TRBV19 with TRBJ1-5; D gene ambiguous. Germline V gives CDR1 LNHDA, CDR2 SQIVND (reference sequence). Trimming cost V 2 bases and J 3 bases, with 5 bases left between them. CDR3 length: 13 amino acids. CDR3 in amino acids: CASSIRFNQPQHF. The CDR3 nucleotides are TGTGCCAGTAGTATAAGATTCAATCAGCCCCAGCATTTT.

The table lists this clonotype with a few counts. The chain is built from TRBV7-9 and TRBJ2-1, with 9 bases identical to TRBD1. Per germline, CDR1 SEHNR and CDR2 FQNEAQ (reference sequence). CDR3 length equals 16 residues. V shed 2 bases, J shed 9 bases, and the junction held 11 bases outside the gene matches. This CDR3 is CASSLLRDREASEQFF. CDR3 DNA: TGTGCCAGCAGCTTATTACGGGACAGGGAGGCTAGTGAGCAGTTCTTC. The full variable domain, rest sourced from reference TRBV7-9 and TRBJ2-1, is DTGVSQNPRHKITKRGQNVTFRCDPISEHNRLYWYRQTLGQGPEFLTYFQNEAQLEKSRLLSDRFSAERPKGSFSTLEIQRTEQGDSAMYLCASSLLRDREASEQFFGPGTRLTVL.

This clonotype has ten or more counts. The chain has TRBV20-1 and TRBJ2-5, with 9 bases identical to TRBD2. The CDR3 runs 14 residues. Germline loops: CDR1 DFQATT, CDR2 SNEGSKA (reference sequence). V gave up 4 bases and J gave up 5 bases; unmatched junction bases: 8. The CDR3 spells CSATRPGLAETQYF. The CDR3 nucleotides are TGCAGTGCTACCCGCCCCGGACTAGCGGAGACCCAGTACTTC.

There are a few counts of this clonotype. This CDR3 is CASTHFRRSDNSPLHF. The CDR3 DNA is TGTGCCAGCACCCATTTCCGGAGGTCAGATAATTCACCCCTCCACTTT. This chain links TRBV6-8 with TRBJ1-6, with D unclear. The V end lost 7 bases, the J end lost 5 bases, and 18 bases lay between the germline ends. The CDR3 has 16 amino acids. In germline, CDR1 is MNHGY, CDR2 SAAAGT.

A note on this clonotype: Possible read error: a much larger clone is one base away. The rearrangement links TRBV12-3 or TRBV12-4 to TRBJ1-5; no clear D gene. The CDR3 is 17 residues long. V lost 4 bases to trimming and J lost 2 bases, with 18 bases between them. The CDR3 coding sequence is TGTGCCAGCAGTTGGGATAAGTGGTACTGGGGCAATCAGCCCCAGCATTTT. This translates into CASSWDKWYWGNQPQHF.

This clonotype was observed at least ten times. The V gene is TRBV5-1, the J gene TRBJ1-2; 8 bases are shared with TRBD1. This CDR3 contains 14 residues. Germline CDR1 reads SGHRS; CDR2 reads YFSETQ. V lost 0 bases to trimming and J lost 7 bases; unmatched junction nucleotides: 5. DNA of the CDR3: TGCGCCAGCAGCTTGGCCAGGGGGCAGGGTGGCTACACCTTC. It specifies CASSLARGQGGYTF.

This clonotype was seen many times. This sequence joins TRBV5-6 and TRBJ1-1; D is ambiguous. CDR1 is SGHDT and CDR2 is YYEEEE in the germline V gene. V lost 4 bases and J 0 bases, leaving 7 bases between the germline ends. The CDR3 is 13 residues long. CDR3 sequence: CASSLKLNTEAFF. The DNA for the CDR3 is TGTGCCAGCAGCCTCAAGCTGAACACTGAAGCTTTCTTT.

The chain joins TRBV12-5 to TRBJ2-6; D call uncertain. The CDR3 length is 16 residues. Trimming pared 3 bases from V and 2 bases from J, leaving 11 bases between. CDR1 and CDR2 from the germline V gene are LGHNT and FRNRAP. The CDR3 nucleotides are TGTGCTAGTGGTTTATCTTATCCCCCTGGGGCCAACGTCCTGACTTTC. Translation gives CASGLSYPPGANVLTF.

This clonotype was detected only a few times. This rearrangement joins TRBV7-3 to TRBJ2-1, with 10 bases that match TRBD2. This CDR3 has 15 residues. The germline V gene has CDR1 SGHTA and CDR2 FQGTGA. Trimming removed 3 bases from V and 7 bases from J; junction bases left unmatched: 6. CDR3 amino acids: CASSFEAGGQNEQFF. CDR3 nucleotide sequence: TGTGCCAGCAGCTTTGAAGCGGGGGGGCAAAATGAGCAGTTCTTC.

The rearrangement uses TRBV11-1 and TRBJ2-7; D call uncertain. Germline CDR1 is SGHAT and CDR2 is FQDESV (reference sequence). Trimming took off 5 bases at V and 3 bases at J, with 11 bases between the two ends. The CDR3 extends over 13 amino acids. DNA of the CDR3: TGTGCCAGCAGCGCCGGATTTCTCTACGAGCAGTACTTC. This gives the protein CASSAGFLYEQYF.

This clonotype appeared a few times. The chain has TRBV10-2 and TRBJ2-3; 8 bases line up with TRBD2. Germline V gene lookup returns CDR1 WSHSY and CDR2 SAAADI. The V segment lost 6 bases and the J segment 3 bases; nucleotides outside the gene matches: 2. This CDR3 spans 13 amino acids. Here the CDR3 reads CASRVAGTDTQYF. CDR3 nucleotide sequence: TGCGCCAGCAGGGTAGCGGGGACAGATACGCAGTATTTT.